The next 20 T cell receptor beta chains were all read from a single sample in a study of blood T cell repertoires in COVID-19. Generated by immunoSEQ multiplex PCR, the TCRdb table keeps only in-frame clones and is missing some. The sample includes about 150,000 clones, 70% to 90% of them seen just once. Sequences were obtained from peripheral blood. The receptors originated from a human donor with acute or convalescent COVID-19. The donor label of this sample is uncertain.

This chain joins TRBV7-2 and TRBJ2-7; 7 nucleotides align to TRBD2. CDR1 is SGHTA, CDR2 FQGNSA, per germline. Trimming removed 1 base from V and 3 bases from J; junction bases left unmatched: 6. This CDR3 region has 15 residues. The CDR3 is CASSLVAGEDYEQYV. The CDR3, as DNA: TGTGCCAGCAGCTTAGTGGCGGGAGAGGACTACGAGCAGTACGTC.

The chain couples TRBV9 to TRBJ2-5; TRBD1 aligns across 9 bases. V lost 4 bases, J lost 3 bases, and 10 bases stayed unmatched. The CDR3 has 16 amino acids. Germline V gene lookup returns CDR1 SGDLS and CDR2 YYNGEE. CDR3 sequence (DNA): TGTGCCAGCAGCCCCCATGCCGACAGGGGGAAAGAGACCCAGTACTTC. Its translation: CASSPHADRGKETQYF.

The V call is TRBV6-2 or TRBV6-3, the J call TRBJ1-3; unclear D gene. CDR3 length: 14 residues. V lost 2 bases and J 2 bases, leaving 7 bases between the germline ends. The germline gives CDR1 MNHEY, CDR2 SVGEGT. CDR3 sequence: CASSYRVPGNTIYF. The CDR3 DNA follows: TGTGCCAGCAGTTACCGGGTTCCTGGAAACACCATATATTTT.

The table lists this clone with a few counts. The chain links TRBV19 to TRBJ1-4; D is unresolved. The germline CDR1 and CDR2 sequences are LNHDA and SQIVND (reference sequence). Trimming shortened V by 4 bases and J by 10 bases, and 10 bases separated the two germline ends. This CDR3 is 12 amino acids long. The CDR3 reads CASSTPGGKLFF. The CDR3 DNA sequence: TGTGCCAGTAGTACCCCAGGAGGAAAACTGTTTTTT.

The V gene is TRBV10-3, the J gene TRBJ2-5, with TRBD1 identical over 9 bases. Germline V gives CDR1 ENHRY, CDR2 SYGVKD. This CDR3 region has 15 residues. With 3 bases clipped from V and 2 bases from J, the junction kept 4 bases outside the gene matches. CDR3 nucleotides: TGTGCCATCAGTGACCCCGGGACAGGGCAAGAGACCCAGTACTTC. It translates to CAISDPGTGQETQYF.

J is TRBJ2-2 and V is TRBV15, with 7 bases matching TRBD1. V was clipped by 1 base and J by 3 bases; unmatched bases: 2. The CDR3 covers 15 residues. Germline V CDR1 and CDR2: LNHNV, YYDKDF (reference sequence). The CDR3 DNA reads as TGTGCCACCAGCAGAGGGGACAGAGACACCGGGGAGCTGTTTTTT. This codes for CATSRGDRDTGELFF.

The chain links TRBV5-1 to TRBJ1-2; possible D gene TRBD1, 5 bases. CDR1 is SGHRS and CDR2 is YFSETQ in the germline V gene. Trimming took 1 base from V and 5 from J, leaving 15 bases between them. The CDR3 is 15 residues long. The CDR3 region has the DNA TGCGCCAGCAGCTTGAGGGTAGAAGGGGATTATGGCTACACCTTC. This encodes CASSLRVEGDYGYTF.

This rearrangement joins TRBV14 to TRBJ1-2; D call uncertain. CDR3 size: 16 residues. CDR1 and CDR2 (germline): SGHDN, FVKESK. The V and J ends lost 4 bases and 0 bases respectively, with 15 bases between them. This chain's CDR3 is CASSPQTWTSNYGYTF. CDR3 DNA: TGTGCCAGCAGCCCCCAGACCTGGACTTCTAACTATGGCTACACCTTC.

This sequence joins TRBV6-2 or TRBV6-3 and TRBJ2-3; TRBD2 aligns across 10 bases. Germline V gene lookup returns CDR1 MNHEY and CDR2 SVGEGT. V gave up 0 bases and J gave up 2 bases; unmatched junction bases: 5. The CDR3 covers 17 residues. CDR3 DNA: TGTGCCAGCAGTTACTCCCCACTAGCGGGGCTCACAGATACGCAGTATTTT. It yields the protein CASSYSPLAGLTDTQYF.

This chain joins TRBV6-5 and TRBJ1-1; D call uncertain. The length of the CDR3 is 14 residues. V was pared by 2 bases and J by 1 base, with 8 bases between. Germline CDR1 and CDR2: MNHEY and SVGAGI. CDR3 bases: TGTGCCAGCAGTTACAGGGAGGCGAACACTGAAGCTTTCTTT. Translating gives CASSYREANTEAFF.

The chain employs TRBV6-2 or TRBV6-3 and TRBJ1-1; D gene unclear. V was clipped by 0 bases and J by 1 base, with 9 bases between them. The CDR3 loop spans 15 amino acids. Germline V gives CDR1 MNHEY, CDR2 SVGEGT. The CDR3 nucleotides read TGTGCCAGCAGTTACTCAGCAACCCCGAACACTGAAGCTTTCTTT. It specifies CASSYSATPNTEAFF.

The V call is TRBV6-6, the J call TRBJ1-4; D is unresolved. This CDR3 has 13 residues. CDR1 MNHNY and CDR2 SVGAGI come from the germline V gene (reference sequence). Trimming removed 8 bases at V and 0 bases at J, with 7 bases between. DNA of the CDR3: TGTGCCAGCGGGCGAGCAACTAATGAAAAACTGTTTTTT. Its translation is CASGRATNEKLFF.

This clone was found once. V is TRBV18 and J is TRBJ2-6; 11 nucleotides agree with TRBD1. The germline CDR1 and CDR2 sequences are KGHSH and LQKENI. The CDR3 totals 17 residues. J was trimmed by 4 bases and V by 1 base; bases with no gene match: 3. CDR3 residues: CASSPRTGGSGANVLTF. Here the CDR3 DNA reads TGTGCCAGCTCACCACGGACAGGGGGCTCGGGGGCCAACGTCCTGACTTTC.

The sample holds a few counts of this clone. The genes are TRBV6-5 and TRBJ1-2; 8 nucleotides line up with TRBD1. CDR3 length: 15 amino acids. V gave up 6 bases and J gave up 2 bases; unmatched junction bases: 8. The germline V gene encodes CDR1 MNHEY and CDR2 SVGAGI. This CDR3 is CASSSAGGPNYGYTF. The CDR3 coding sequence is TGTGCCAGCAGCTCTGCAGGGGGCCCCAACTATGGCTACACCTTC.

This chain uses TRBV30 with TRBJ2-2; perhaps TRBD1 as D (6 bases). Trimming took off 3 bases at V and 7 bases at J, with 12 bases between the two ends. Germline V gene data show CDR1 as GTSNPN and CDR2 as SVGIG (reference sequence). This CDR3 has 13 residues. The CDR3 reads CAWSPTGIGELFF. The CDR3 DNA sequence: TGTGCCTGGAGCCCGACAGGAATCGGGGAGCTGTTTTTT.

The chain carries TRBV5-4 and TRBJ2-7, with a possible D match to TRBD2 (5 bases). Germline V gene sequence: CDR1 SGHNT, CDR2 YYREEE (reference sequence). V lost 0 bases and J lost 7, with 14 bases in between. The length of the CDR3 is 14 residues. This CDR3 reads CASSLAEGEGEQYF. The CDR3 DNA follows: TGTGCCAGCAGCTTGGCCGAGGGTGAAGGGGAGCAGTACTTC.

J is TRBJ1-2 and V is TRBV29-1, with 8 bases lining up with TRBD1. Trimming at V came to 7 bases and at J to 5 bases, leaving 15 bases not matched to a gene. Germline CDR1 reads SQVTM; CDR2 reads ANQGSEA. The CDR3 has 15 residues. CDR3 region: CSAGGQDARSYGYTF. The CDR3 DNA reads as TGCAGCGCTGGGGGACAGGACGCAAGAAGTTATGGCTACACCTTC.

This clone is a singleton in its sample. The V call is TRBV4-3, the J call TRBJ1-1; 8 bases are a match to TRBD1. This CDR3 spans 17 amino acids. Trimming took 0 bases from V and 5 from J; bases not matched to a gene: 11. Germline CDR1 is LGHNA and CDR2 is YSLEER. This CDR3 reads CASSQESGGIGYTEAFF. The CDR3 DNA is TGCGCCAGCAGCCAAGAATCAGGGGGCATTGGTTATACTGAAGCTTTCTTT.

V and J are TRBV5-8 and TRBJ2-2; 8 positions match TRBD2. The CDR3 is made up of 17 amino acids. V was pared by 4 bases and J by 0 bases, with 8 bases of the junction left unmatched. The germline V gene has CDR1 SGHTS and CDR2 YDEGEE. In DNA, the CDR3 is TGTGCCAGCAGCCCAAGGACCGGGGGGGCGAACACCGGGGAGCTGTTTTTT. This encodes CASSPRTGGANTGELFF.

The chain joins TRBV18 to TRBJ1-4; 7 bases match TRBD1. CDR3 length equals 15 residues. Germline values: CDR1 KGHSH, CDR2 LQKENI. J gave up 7 bases and V 4 bases, and 9 bases lay outside the gene matches. CDR3 region: CASSQTTGHPEKLFF. The CDR3 region has the DNA TGTGCCAGCTCACAAACGACAGGGCACCCTGAAAAACTGTTTTTT.